This entry lists 5 T cell receptor beta chains sequenced from one sample in a study of CD4 T cells in relation to SARS-CoV-2 and coronaviruses. Before the COVID-19 pandemic, during about 2011-2019, CD4+ T cells were taken from unexposed donors. After approximately 10 days of culture, CD4+ T cells were isolated. The protocol was immunoSEQ multiplex PCR, while the TCRdb copy is restricted to in-frame clones and leaves out a portion. The sample has roughly 15,000 clones, roughly 82% seen once. Antigen specificity for these receptors is unknown. Material for sequencing was CD4+ T cells from PBMCs, cultured in vitro. The receptors come from a human donor in good health.

V is TRBV7-7 and J is TRBJ2-1; no clear D gene. V was pared by 4 bases and J by 11 bases, with 18 bases between. CDR3 size: 14 residues. Germline V lookup: CDR1 SSHAT, CDR2 FNYEAQ (reference sequence). This CDR3 is CASSSAGPHTQQFF. The CDR3 nucleotides are TGTGCCAGCAGCTCAGCCGGGCCCCACACGCAGCAGTTCTTC.

This sequence joins TRBV6-1 and TRBJ1-2; D gene ambiguous. The germline gives CDR1 MNHNS, CDR2 SASEGT. V lost 3 bases and J 6 bases, leaving 17 bases between the germline ends. The CDR3 is made up of 15 amino acids. The CDR3 nucleotides read TGTGCCAGCAGTGATGGCCCGGGGAGCCGGGATGGCTACACCTTC. Amino acids: CASSDGPGSRDGYTF.

This chain connects TRBV5-1 to TRBJ1-3, with D unclear. V was cut by 4 bases and J by 0 bases, with 11 bases left in between. The CDR3 extends over 15 amino acids. The germline V gene has CDR1 SGHRS and CDR2 YFSETQ. The DNA of the CDR3 is TGCGCCAGCAGCCCGACGGGGAGCTCTGGAAACACCATATATTTT. It encodes CASSPTGSSGNTIYF.

This clone was detected only once. The genes are TRBV5-4 and TRBJ2-1, with 8 bases matching TRBD2. Germline values: CDR1 SGHNT, CDR2 YYREEE (reference sequence). V was clipped by 2 bases and J by 5 bases; unmatched bases: 12. The CDR3 sequence is 17 residues long. Here the CDR3 DNA reads TGTGCCAGCAGCTTAGGTGGCGCTCGCGGGAGGAACAATGAGCAGTTCTTC. Residues: CASSLGGARGRNNEQFF.

The V call is TRBV7-9, the J call TRBJ2-2, with TRBD2 matching over 7 bases. V lost 1 base, J lost 5 bases, and 7 bases stayed unmatched. The CDR3 loop spans 16 amino acids. Per germline, CDR1 SEHNR and CDR2 FQNEAQ (reference sequence). The CDR3 is CASSLVAGVGTGELFF. In DNA form, the CDR3 reads TGTGCCAGCAGCTTAGTTGCGGGAGTAGGTACCGGGGAGCTGTTTTTT.